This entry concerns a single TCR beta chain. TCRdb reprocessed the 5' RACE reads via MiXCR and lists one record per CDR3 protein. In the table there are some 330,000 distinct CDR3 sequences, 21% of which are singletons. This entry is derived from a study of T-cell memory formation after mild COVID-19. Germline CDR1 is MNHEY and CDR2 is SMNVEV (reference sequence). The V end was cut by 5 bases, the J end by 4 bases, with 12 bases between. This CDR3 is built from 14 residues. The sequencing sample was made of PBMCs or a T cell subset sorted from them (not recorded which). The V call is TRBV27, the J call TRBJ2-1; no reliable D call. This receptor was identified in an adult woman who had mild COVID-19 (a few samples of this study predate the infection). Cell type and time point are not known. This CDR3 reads CASSPGPRYNEQFF. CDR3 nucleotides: TGTGCCAGCAGTCCGGGCCCTCGGTACAATGAGCAGTTCTTC.